These T cell receptor beta chains were read from a single sample in a study of blood T cell repertoires in COVID-19. Sequencing was performed with immunoSEQ multiplex PCR; in TCRdb, only in-frame clones are kept and a portion is missing. The table lists some 200,000 clones, around 88% of them singletons. The sequencing input was peripheral blood. The origin of the receptors is a man aged 18 to 29 with active or convalescent COVID-19. Each CDR3 is given with its conserved first and last residue. D genes are given only for firm matches. Size tells how often a clone was seen (once, few, many) or the class of an expanded clone, and some rows leave it out.

CASSLTSRYEQYF	TGTGCCAGCAGCCTAACTAGCCGCTACGAGCAGTACTTC	TRBJ2-7	NA	NA	13	TRBV7-2
CASSSQGHLSGANVLTF	TGTGCCAGCAGTTCTCAGGGCCACCTCTCTGGGGCCAACGTCCTGACTTTC	TRBJ2-6	NA	NA	17	TRBV27
CASSQASKTNYGYTF	TGTGCCAGTAGTCAAGCGTCCAAAACTAACTATGGCTACACCTTC	TRBJ1-2	NA	NA	15	TRBV19
CASSISGWSTEAFF	TGTGCCAGTAGTATTAGCGGTTGGAGCACTGAAGCTTTCTTT	TRBJ1-1	few	NA	14	TRBV19
CASSAGQGGYGYTF	TGTGCCAGCAGCGCGGGACAGGGTGGCTATGGCTACACCTTC	TRBJ1-2	NA	TRBD1	14	TRBV9
CSVDVQAKLFF	TGCAGCGTTGACGTACAGGCCAAACTGTTTTTT	TRBJ1-4	NA	NA	11	TRBV29-1
CASRRAGREIWNTEAFF	TGTGCCAGTAGGCGGGCAGGTAGAGAGATATGGAACACTGAAGCTTTCTTT	TRBJ1-1	few	NA	17	TRBV19
CSTRTGGTGAEAFF	TGCAGCACCCGGACAGGAGGGACTGGCGCTGAAGCTTTCTTT	TRBJ1-1	NA	TRBD1	14	TRBV29-1
CASSLARTGGEQFF	TGTGCCAGCAGCTTAGCCAGGACAGGGGGAGAACAGTTCTTC	TRBJ2-1	few	TRBD1	14	TRBV7-2
CASSLTSGRLVAGELFF	TGTGCCAGTAGCCTGACTAGCGGGAGATTGGTGGCCGGGGAGCTGTTTTTT	TRBJ2-2	NA	TRBD2	17	TRBV19
CASSHNPHYGYTF	TGTGCCAGCAGCCACAACCCCCACTATGGCTACACCTTC	TRBJ1-2	NA	NA	13	TRBV9
CASRPRETMNTEAFF	TGCGCCAGCAGGCCCAGGGAAACGATGAACACTGAAGCTTTCTTT	TRBJ1-1	once	NA	15	TRBV4-1
CASSYGTSTPDTQYF	TGTGCCAGCAGCTACGGGACTAGCACGCCAGATACGCAGTATTTT	TRBJ2-3	NA	TRBD2	15	TRBV7-2
CASSIGFGRENYGYTF	TGTGCCAGTAGTATAGGTTTTGGACGGGAGAACTATGGCTACACCTTC	TRBJ1-2	once	NA	16	TRBV19
CASSLGGVNQPQHF	TGTGCCAGCAGTTTAGGAGGAGTCAATCAGCCCCAGCATTTT	TRBJ1-5	NA	NA	14	TRBV28
CASSATSGGSGYTF	TGTGCCAGCAGTGCTACCTCGGGAGGGAGCGGCTACACCTTC	TRBJ1-2	few	NA	14	TRBV6-4
CASSRGQGAPEAFF	TGTGCCAGCAGTAGGGGACAGGGGGCTCCTGAAGCTTTCTTT	TRBJ1-1	NA	TRBD1	14	TRBV6-5
CASQTGNTIYF	TGCGCCAGCCAGACTGGAAACACCATATATTTT	TRBJ1-3	NA	NA	11	TRBV10-2
CASSLLQGMDNSPLHF	TGCGCCAGCAGCTTGCTACAGGGAATGGACAATTCACCCCTCCACTTT	TRBJ1-6	NA	NA	16	TRBV5-1
CSASNPLAGGPGNEQFF	TGCAGTGCTAGTAACCCACTAGCGGGAGGGCCAGGAAATGAGCAGTTCTTC	TRBJ2-1	once	TRBD2	17	TRBV20-1
CASSSNPSFGSWVTGELFF	TGTGCCAGCAGCTCTAACCCTAGCTTCGGGAGTTGGGTCACCGGGGAGCTGTTTTTT	TRBJ2-2	NA	NA	19	TRBV14
CASSQGTGSYGYTF	TGTGCCAGCAGCCAAGGGACAGGCAGCTATGGCTACACCTTC	TRBJ1-2	few	TRBD1	14	TRBV6-4
CASSLKVRGNSFYGYTF	TGTGCCAGCAGTTTAAAAGTAAGGGGGAACAGCTTCTATGGCTACACCTTC	TRBJ1-2	NA	NA	17	TRBV27
CASSPRTGDTMKQFF	TGTGCCAGCAGCCCCCGGACAGGAGATACAATGAAGCAGTTCTTC	TRBJ2-1	NA	TRBD1	15	TRBV5-6
CASSKEGGTTEAFF	TGTGCCAGCAGCAAGGAGGGGGGGACCACTGAAGCTTTCTTT	TRBJ1-1	NA	NA	14	TRBV7-9
CASSIGRAGNRYTF	TGTGCCAGTAGTATAGGGCGGGCAGGTAATCGCTACACCTTC	TRBJ1-2	NA	NA	14	TRBV19
CSASRTVLYEQYF	TGCAGTGCTAGTCGGACAGTGCTCTACGAGCAGTACTTC	TRBJ2-7	NA	NA	13	TRBV20-1
CASSLTGLEPDTQYF	TGTGCCAGCAGCTTAACCGGACTAGAGCCAGATACGCAGTATTTT	TRBJ2-3	NA	TRBD2	15	TRBV7-3
CSVKSWGGETQYF	TGCAGCGTTAAATCCTGGGGGGGAGAGACCCAGTACTTC	TRBJ2-5	NA	TRBD2	13	TRBV29-1
CASTTGQVNYGYTF	TGTGCCAGTACTACGGGACAGGTCAACTATGGCTACACCTTC	TRBJ1-2	once	TRBD1	14	TRBV19
CASRAGEAFF	TGTGCCAGCAGAGCGGGAGAAGCTTTCTTT	TRBJ1-1	NA	NA	10	TRBV13
CASSGPETDSGNTIYF	TGTGCCAGCAGTGGACCCGAGACAGACTCTGGAAACACCATATATTTT	TRBJ1-3	NA	NA	16	TRBV2
CASSRGVISNEKLFF	TGTGCCAGCAGTCGGGGGGTTATCTCTAATGAAAAACTGTTTTTT	TRBJ1-4	NA	NA	15	TRBV6-5
CASSPNPTGTLRDTQYF	TGTGCCAGCAGCCCGAACCCGACAGGAACCCTGAGGGATACGCAGTATTTT	TRBJ2-3	NA	NA	17	TRBV3-1/TRBV3-2
CASSPRTGGYNSPLHF	TGTGCCAGCAGTCCACGGACAGGGGGCTATAATTCACCCCTCCACTTT	TRBJ1-6	NA	TRBD1	16	TRBV28
CASSPNGLAGTDTQYF	TGCGCCAGCAGCCCAAATGGACTAGCGGGAACAGATACGCAGTATTTT	TRBJ2-3	once	TRBD2	16	TRBV5-1
CASRPPGQGHEQYF	TGTGCCAGCAGGCCTCCGGGACAGGGCCACGAGCAGTACTTC	TRBJ2-7	NA	TRBD1	14	TRBV28
CASSVDTYNSPLHF	TGTGCCAGCAGCGTAGATACCTATAATTCACCCCTCCACTTT	TRBJ1-6	NA	NA	14	TRBV9
CASRGTGLSYTF	TGTGCCAGCAGAGGGACAGGGCTAAGCTACACCTTC	TRBJ1-2	once	TRBD1	12	TRBV5-6
CASSLAGSAGYTF	TGTGCCAGCAGCCTCGCCGGGTCCGCTGGCTACACCTTC	TRBJ1-2	NA	NA	13	TRBV11-2